The 15 T cell receptor beta chains below all came from one sample that was sequenced in a study of Graves' ophthalmopathy and Graves' hyperthyroidism. Amplifying from RNA transcripts, the study obtained TCR beta CDR3 regions. The authors performed first-round RT-PCR with HTBI primers and then a second-round multiplex PCR. MiXCR, applied by TCRdb to the multiplex PCR reads, yields one record per CDR3 protein. The repertoire holds approximately 210,000 distinct CDR3 sequences, with under 30% as singletons. The sample taken for sequencing was peripheral blood. These receptors originate from a middle-aged man with Graves' ophthalmopathy.

This clonotype has a count of ten or more. The V and J genes are TRBV4-3 and TRBJ2-7; TRBD1 agrees at 12 bases. Looked up from germline, CDR1 is LGHNA and CDR2 is YSLEER. The length of the CDR3 is 18 residues. J was trimmed by 6 bases and V by 4 bases; bases with no gene match: 16. CDR3 DNA sequence: TGCGCCAGCAGCCGAGAGTTTCCGGGACAGGGGGCTAAAGGCGAGCAGTACTTC. It specifies CASSREFPGQGAKGEQYF.

This clonotype was seen many times. V usage is TRBV30 and J usage is TRBJ1-5, with D possibly TRBD1 on 5 matching bases. CDR3 size: 15 residues. V was trimmed by 3 bases and J by 6 bases, leaving 18 bases between them. Per the germline V gene, CDR1 is GTSNPN and CDR2 is SVGIG (reference sequence). CDR3: CAWSAPPGRGQPQHF. For the CDR3, the DNA is TGTGCCTGGAGCGCCCCTCCAGGGAGAGGTCAGCCCCAGCATTTT.

The chain employs TRBV29-1 and TRBJ1-1, with 9 bases identical to TRBD1. From germline, CDR1 is SQVTM and CDR2 ANQGSEA. The CDR3 is made up of 12 amino acids. Trimming cost V 6 bases and J 6 bases; bases outside gene matches: 5. CDR3 DNA: TGCAGCGTAACAGGGGGCATAGCTGAAGCTTTCTTT. This sequence encodes CSVTGGIAEAFF.

This clonotype was seen many times. The chain uses TRBV6-5 and TRBJ2-6; 7 positions agree with TRBD1. The CDR3 spans 17 residues. Germline V gives CDR1 MNHEY, CDR2 SVGAGI. V lost 5 bases, J lost 0 bases, and 7 bases stayed unmatched. CDR3 sequence reads: CASSLQGPTSGANVLTF. The CDR3 nucleotides are TGTGCCAGCAGTCTACAGGGGCCAACCTCTGGGGCCAACGTCCTGACTTTC.

The table lists this clonotype with many counts. The chain is built from TRBV6-4 and TRBJ2-4, with TRBD2 matching over 11 bases. The germline CDR1 and CDR2 sequences are MRHNA and SNTAGT. The CDR3 has 14 residues. The J segment lost 6 bases and the V segment lost 7 bases, leaving 5 bases of the junction unmatched. CDR3 sequence (DNA): TGTGCCAGCACTCCGGGACTAGCGGCAAACATTCAGTACTTC. Its translation: CASTPGLAANIQYF.

Many counts were recorded for this clonotype. The rearrangement uses TRBV28 and TRBJ1-5; no definite D call. The germline V and J ends were trimmed by 6 bases and 1 base, with 10 bases remaining between them. The length of the CDR3 is 14 residues. The germline gives CDR1 MDHEN, CDR2 SYDVKM. The CDR3 DNA is TGTGCCAGCAGCCCTATATTAAGCAATCAGCCCCAGCATTTT. Its protein product is CASSPILSNQPQHF.

This clonotype was counted ten times or more. CDR3 sequence: CATDRYQETQYF. The CDR3 DNA reads TGTGCCACCGACAGGTACCAAGAGACCCAGTACTTC. The V gene is TRBV28, the J gene TRBJ2-5, with D possibly matching TRBD1 (6 bases). The germline V gene encodes CDR1 MDHEN and CDR2 SYDVKM. This CDR3 region has 12 residues. V lost 10 bases and J 0 bases, leaving 9 bases between the germline ends. The whole variable domain, remainder taken from reference TRBV28 and TRBJ2-5, is DVKVTQSSRYLVKRTGEKVFLECVQDMDHENMFWYRQDPGLGLRLIYFSYDVKMKEKGDIPEGYSVSREKKERFSLILESASTNQTSMYLCATDRYQETQYFGPGTRLLVL.

This clonotype was observed at least ten times. The chain recombines TRBV5-6 with TRBJ1-2; D might be TRBD1 (6 bases). The V gene's germline CDR1 is SGHDT and CDR2 YYEEEE. This CDR3 has 16 amino acids. Trimming stripped 4 bases from V and 8 bases from J, with 24 bases between. The CDR3 region is CASSPLGTPNSAGYTF. DNA of the CDR3: TGTGCCAGCAGCCCATTGGGGACACCCAATTCGGCCGGCTACACCTTC.

This clonotype was seen at least ten times. This chain joins TRBV4-1 and TRBJ2-7, with D perhaps TRBD1 or TRBD2 (6 bases each). This CDR3 has 16 residues. From germline, CDR1 is MGHRA and CDR2 YSYEKL. Trimming cost V 1 base and J 0 bases, with 13 bases left between them. CDR3 sequence (DNA): TGCGCCAGCAGCCAAGGGGGGGCTCGCAGCTCCTACGAGCAGTACTTC. Translating gives CASSQGGARSSYEQYF.

This clonotype appeared a few times. This chain uses TRBV12-3 or TRBV12-4 with TRBJ1-2; TRBD1 matches 8 bases. The CDR3 runs to 13 residues. V dropped 6 bases and J dropped 7; count of bases not matched to a gene: 7. CDR3 loop: CASSHGQGGGYTF. As DNA, the CDR3 is TGTGCCAGCAGCCATGGACAGGGAGGTGGCTACACCTTC.

This clonotype was recorded at least ten times. The chain couples TRBV6-5 to TRBJ1-1; 8 positions match TRBD1. Germline V gives CDR1 MNHEY, CDR2 SVGAGI. The CDR3 is made up of 16 amino acids. Trimming cost V 4 bases and J 6 bases; bases outside gene matches: 13. CDR3 amino acids: CASSSLGQVGVSEAFF. The CDR3 DNA reads TGTGCCAGCAGTTCCCTGGGACAGGTTGGGGTGTCTGAAGCTTTCTTT.

To note about this clonotype: One end of the junction is discordant with germline, which a read error may explain. The chain combines TRBV6-1 with TRBJ2-2; tentatively, D is TRBD2 (5 bases). Germline lookup yields CDR1 MNHNS and CDR2 SASEGT. This CDR3 has 15 residues. CDR3 in amino acids: CASRTPGILTGELFF. The CDR3 region has the DNA TGTGCCAGCAGGACTCCCGGGATTCTAACCGGGGAGCTGTTTTTC.

This clonotype was detected many times. The J gene is TRBJ1-2, the V gene TRBV29-1; D may be TRBD1 (6 bases). V gave up 6 bases and J gave up 8 bases, with 16 bases separating them. The germline V gene has CDR1 SQVTM and CDR2 ANQGSEA. This CDR3 has 12 residues. In DNA, the CDR3 is TGCAGCGTGCCGACAGGCCCTCAAGGCTACACCTTC. Amino acid sequence: CSVPTGPQGYTF.

The chain recombines TRBV6-2 or TRBV6-3 with TRBJ1-2, with D perhaps TRBD1 (6 bases). This CDR3 has 14 amino acids. V lost 7 bases and J 3 bases, leaving 15 bases between the germline ends. The germline CDR1 and CDR2 sequences are MNHEY and SVGEGT. The CDR3 is CASTADRADYGYTF. CDR3 nucleotide sequence: TGTGCCAGCACCGCGGACAGAGCAGACTATGGCTACACCTTC.

This clonotype came up many times. The chain carries TRBV12-5 and TRBJ2-7; D unresolved. Trimming cost V 2 bases and J 3 bases, with 5 bases left between them. The germline V gene encodes CDR1 LGHNT and CDR2 FRNRAP. The CDR3 is 12 residues long. The CDR3 DNA follows: TGTGCTAGTGGTTTGATGGGCTACGAGCAGTACTTC. Amino acid sequence: CASGLMGYEQYF.